This T cell receptor beta chain derives from a study of hypomethylating agent response in myelodysplastic syndrome. Study context: Of patients, about 75% of the 11 got azacitidine and 3 of 11 decitabine. Mean age was around 70 +/- 6 years; diploid cytogenetics predominated.

Per the study methods: VDJdb flagged roughly 1.6% of 170,000 or so unique clonotypes as previously reported viral-epitope-specific. Method: immunoSEQ multiplex PCR; TCRdb's copy keeps in-frame clones and lacks some. D and trimming were read from the DNA, whereas the V and J calls and clone size are those reported in that table. The repertoire holds about 1,700 clones, with around nine tenths as singletons. Study-level results: Shared GLIPH2 clusters possibly recognizing novel MDS antigens remain unconfirmed.

This CDR3 has 16 amino acids. Germline loops: CDR1 SGHDT, CDR2 YYEEEE. V lost 2 bases to trimming and J lost 3 bases; unmatched junction nucleotides: 4. A note on this clone: The antigen is undetermined.

The receptor comes from a human donor with myelodysplastic syndrome. This chain uses TRBV5-6 with TRBJ2-2, with 10 bases lining up with TRBD2. The sample here was bone marrow, taken before or after starting hypomethylating agent treatment for myelodysplastic syndrome (not recorded which). The CDR3 here is CASSFLSGGDTGELFF. DNA of the CDR3: TGTGCCAGCAGCTTCTTAAGCGGGGGGGACACCGGGGAGCTGTTTTTT.